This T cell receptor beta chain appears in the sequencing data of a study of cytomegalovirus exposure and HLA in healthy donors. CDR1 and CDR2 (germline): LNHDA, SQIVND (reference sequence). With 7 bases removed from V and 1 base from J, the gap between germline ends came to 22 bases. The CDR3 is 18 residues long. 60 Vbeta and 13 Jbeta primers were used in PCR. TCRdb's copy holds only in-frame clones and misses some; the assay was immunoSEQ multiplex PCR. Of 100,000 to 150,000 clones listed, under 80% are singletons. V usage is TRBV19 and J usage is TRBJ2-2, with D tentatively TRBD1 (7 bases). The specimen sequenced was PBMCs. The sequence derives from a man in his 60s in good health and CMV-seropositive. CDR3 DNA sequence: TGTGCCAGTACCTCTCTCCAGGGGGGAGTTCTGAACACCGGGGAGCTGTTTTTT. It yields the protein CASTSLQGGVLNTGELFF. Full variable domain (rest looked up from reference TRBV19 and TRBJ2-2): DGGITQSPKYLFRKEGQNVTLSCEQNLNHDAMYWYRQDPGQGLRLIYYSQIVNDFQKGDIAEGYSVSREKKESFPLTVTSAQKNPTAFYLCASTSLQGGVLNTGELFFGEGSRLTVL.